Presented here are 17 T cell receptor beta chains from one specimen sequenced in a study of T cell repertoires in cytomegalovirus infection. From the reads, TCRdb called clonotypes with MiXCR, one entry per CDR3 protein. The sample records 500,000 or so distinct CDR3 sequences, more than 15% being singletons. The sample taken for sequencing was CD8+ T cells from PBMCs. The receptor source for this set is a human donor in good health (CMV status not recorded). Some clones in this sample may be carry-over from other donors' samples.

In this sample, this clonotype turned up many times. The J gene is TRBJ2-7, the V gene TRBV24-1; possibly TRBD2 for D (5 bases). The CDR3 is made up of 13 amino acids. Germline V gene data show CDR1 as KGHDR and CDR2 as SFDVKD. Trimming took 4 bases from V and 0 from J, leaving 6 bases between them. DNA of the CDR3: TGTGCCACCAGTGACCGGGACTCCTACGAGCAGTACTTC. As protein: CATSDRDSYEQYF.

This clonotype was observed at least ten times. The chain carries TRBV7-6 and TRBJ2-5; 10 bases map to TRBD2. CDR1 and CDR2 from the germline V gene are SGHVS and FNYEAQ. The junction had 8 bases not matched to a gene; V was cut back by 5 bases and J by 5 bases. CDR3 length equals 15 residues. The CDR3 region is CASSKGLATRETQYF. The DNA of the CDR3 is TGTGCCAGCAGCAAGGGACTAGCGACGAGGGAGACCCAGTACTTC.

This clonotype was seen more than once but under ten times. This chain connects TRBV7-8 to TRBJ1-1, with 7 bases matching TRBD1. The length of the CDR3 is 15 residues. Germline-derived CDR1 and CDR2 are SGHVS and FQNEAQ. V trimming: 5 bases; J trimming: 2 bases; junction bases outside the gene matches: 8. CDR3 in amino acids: CASSQGEGSNTEAFF. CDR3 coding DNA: TGTGCCAGCAGCCAGGGGGAGGGCTCTAACACTGAAGCTTTCTTT.

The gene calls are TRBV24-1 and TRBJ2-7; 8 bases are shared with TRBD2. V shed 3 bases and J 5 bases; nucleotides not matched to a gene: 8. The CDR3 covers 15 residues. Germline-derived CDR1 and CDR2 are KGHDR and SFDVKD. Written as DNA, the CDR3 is TGTGCCACCAGTGATCTCCGGGAGGGCCGGGACGAGCAGTACTTC. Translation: CATSDLREGRDEQYF.

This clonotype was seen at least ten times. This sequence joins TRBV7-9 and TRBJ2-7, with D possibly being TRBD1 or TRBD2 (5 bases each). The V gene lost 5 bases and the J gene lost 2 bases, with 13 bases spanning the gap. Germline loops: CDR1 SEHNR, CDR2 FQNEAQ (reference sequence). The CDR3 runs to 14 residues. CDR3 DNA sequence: TGTGCCAGCAGCCCCCGGGAAGGGGCCTACGAGCAGTACTTC. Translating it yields CASSPREGAYEQYF.

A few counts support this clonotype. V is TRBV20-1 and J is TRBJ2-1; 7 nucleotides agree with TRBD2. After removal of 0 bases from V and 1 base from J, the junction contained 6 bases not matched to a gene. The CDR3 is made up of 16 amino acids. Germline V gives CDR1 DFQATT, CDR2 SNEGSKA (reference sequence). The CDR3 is CSAREIAGESYNEQFF. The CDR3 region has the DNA TGCAGTGCTAGAGAAATTGCGGGGGAGTCCTACAATGAGCAGTTCTTC.

For the CDR3, the DNA is TGTGCCAGCAGACGGGACAGGGGGATCCTGGCCCTCAACACTGAAGCTTTCTTT. It yields the protein CASRRDRGILALNTEAFF. This chain uses TRBV6-5 with TRBJ1-1; 11 bases map to TRBD1. J gave up 2 bases and V 6 bases, and 14 bases lay outside the gene matches. The CDR3 is made up of 18 amino acids. Germline V gene sequence: CDR1 MNHEY, CDR2 SVGAGI.

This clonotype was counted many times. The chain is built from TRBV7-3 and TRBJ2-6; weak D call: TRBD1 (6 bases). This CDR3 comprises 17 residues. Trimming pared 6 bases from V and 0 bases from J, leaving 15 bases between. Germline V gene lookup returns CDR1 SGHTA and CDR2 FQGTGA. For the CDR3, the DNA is TGTGCCAGCAGTCCCCTAGGGGGTGGCTCTGGGGCCAACGTCCTGACTTTC. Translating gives CASSPLGGGSGANVLTF.

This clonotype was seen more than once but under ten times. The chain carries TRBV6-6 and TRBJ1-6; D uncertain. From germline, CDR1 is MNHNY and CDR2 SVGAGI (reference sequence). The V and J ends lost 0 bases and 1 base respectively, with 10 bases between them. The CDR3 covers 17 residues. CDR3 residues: CASSYSHGESYNSPLHF. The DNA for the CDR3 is TGTGCCAGCAGTTACTCTCATGGGGAATCCTATAATTCACCCCTCCACTTT.

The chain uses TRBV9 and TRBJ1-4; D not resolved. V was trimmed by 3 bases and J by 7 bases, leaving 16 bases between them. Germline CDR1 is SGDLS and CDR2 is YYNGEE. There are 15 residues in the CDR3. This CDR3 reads CASSAFFERGEKLFF. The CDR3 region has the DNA TGTGCCAGCAGCGCCTTCTTCGAGCGAGGTGAAAAACTGTTTTTT.

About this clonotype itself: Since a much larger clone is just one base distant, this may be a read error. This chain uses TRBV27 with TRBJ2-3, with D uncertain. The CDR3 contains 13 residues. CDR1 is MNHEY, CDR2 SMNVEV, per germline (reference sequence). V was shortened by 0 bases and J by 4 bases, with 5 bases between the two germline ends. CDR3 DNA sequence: TGTGCCAGCAGTTTATCAGTCCCAGATACGCAGTATTTT. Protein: CASSLSVPDTQYF.

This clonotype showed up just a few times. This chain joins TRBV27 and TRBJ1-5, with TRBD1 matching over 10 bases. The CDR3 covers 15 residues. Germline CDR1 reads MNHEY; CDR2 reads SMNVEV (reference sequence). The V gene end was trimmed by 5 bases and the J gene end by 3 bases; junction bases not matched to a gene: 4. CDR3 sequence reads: CASSPTGGNNQPQHF. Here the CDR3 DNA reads TGTGCCAGCAGTCCGACAGGGGGCAACAATCAGCCCCAGCATTTT.

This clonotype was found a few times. The CDR3 loop is CASSGTSTGELFF. The CDR3 bases are TGTGCCAGCAGTGGTACATCCACCGGGGAGCTGTTTTTT. The chain has TRBV25-1 and TRBJ2-2, with no clear D. CDR1 is MGHDK, CDR2 SYGVNS, per germline. The CDR3 sequence is 13 residues long. With 4 bases removed from V and 4 bases from J, the gap between germline ends came to 7 bases.

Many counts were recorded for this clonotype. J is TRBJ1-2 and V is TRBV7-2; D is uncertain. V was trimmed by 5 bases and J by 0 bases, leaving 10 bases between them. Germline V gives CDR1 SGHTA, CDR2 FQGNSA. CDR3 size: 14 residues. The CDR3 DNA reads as TGTGCCAGCAGCCAGCGTGGGGCTAACTATGGCTACACCTTC. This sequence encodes CASSQRGANYGYTF.

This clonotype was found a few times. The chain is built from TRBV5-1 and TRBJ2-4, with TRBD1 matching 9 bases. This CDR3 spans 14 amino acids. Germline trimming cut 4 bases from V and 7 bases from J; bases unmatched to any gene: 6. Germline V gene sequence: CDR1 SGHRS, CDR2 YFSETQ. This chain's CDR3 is CASSPGTGYNIQYF. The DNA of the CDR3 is TGCGCCAGCAGCCCCGGGACAGGGTATAACATTCAGTACTTC.

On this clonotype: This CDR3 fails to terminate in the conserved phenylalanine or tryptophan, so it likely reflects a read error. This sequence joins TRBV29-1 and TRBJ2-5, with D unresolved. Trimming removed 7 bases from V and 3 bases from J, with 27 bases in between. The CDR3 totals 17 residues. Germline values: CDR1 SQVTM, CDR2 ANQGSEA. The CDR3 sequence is CSAGPTGSPYREETQYL. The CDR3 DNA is TGCAGCGCAGGCCCGACGGGTAGCCCTTACCGGGAAGAGACCCAGTACTTA.

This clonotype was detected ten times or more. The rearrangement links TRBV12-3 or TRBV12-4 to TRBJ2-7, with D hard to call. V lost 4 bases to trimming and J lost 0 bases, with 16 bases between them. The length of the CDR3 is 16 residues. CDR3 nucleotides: TGTGCCAGCAGTTCTGCCTTCAACTCGAACTCCTACGAGCAGTACTTC. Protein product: CASSSAFNSNSYEQYF.